A single sample is the source of the 2 T cell receptor beta chains below, sequenced in a study of T cell clonality in common variable immunodeficiency. TCRdb keeps only in-frame clones here, not all; method: immunoSEQ multiplex PCR. The table lists approximately 75,000 clones, no singletons, with approximately 0.81% in the top ten. The material sequenced was peripheral blood mononuclear cells. All receptors come from a person between 18 and 69 years old in good health.

Ten or more counts support this clone. The sequence runs out 3 residues before the end of the CDR3; the remainder is reconstructed from the germline J gene. This chain joins TRBV19 and TRBJ2-3, with 8 nucleotides matching TRBD2. The CDR3 sequence is 15 residues long. CDR1 is LNHDA and CDR2 is SQIVND in the germline V gene (reference sequence). V lost 5 bases and J lost 4; bases outside the gene matches: 8. CDR3 residues: CASSHGTRGSDTQYF. CDR3 DNA (partial): TGTGCCAGTAGTCACGGGACTAGAGGATCAGATACG.

This clone has ten or more counts. The read finishes 3 residues shy of the CDR3 end, and the germline J gene is used to complete it. V is TRBV7-8 and J is TRBJ2-5; a weak D match, TRBD1 (6 bases). V lost 5 bases to trimming and J lost 3 bases, with 13 bases between them. CDR3 length: 14 residues. The germline V gene encodes CDR1 SGHVS and CDR2 FQNEAQ. CDR3 region: CASSTRGREETQYF. The sequenced part of the CDR3 DNA is TGTGCCAGCAGCACCAGGGGCAGGGAAGAGACC.